This passage covers 24 T cell receptor beta chains from one sample sequenced in a study of T cells in women clearing cervical HPV infection. Using immunoSEQ multiplex PCR, the repertoire was profiled, and TCRdb retains in-frame clones only, with some absent. The sample includes roughly 35,000 clones. Sequenced material: blood buffy coat. The receptors stem from a woman aged 18 to 75 with a cervical HPV16 infection that either progressed to CIN3+ or cleared (not recorded which).

Comments on this clone: The CDR3 end falls 3 residues outside the read, so it is completed with the germline J gene. This chain connects TRBV6-4 to TRBJ2-1, with 10 bases identical to TRBD2. Germline V gene sequence: CDR1 MRHNA, CDR2 SNTAGT. The length of the CDR3 is 15 residues. The ends lost 0 bases at V and 6 bases at J; junction bases unmatched: 2. CDR3 protein: CASSDSSGGVNEQFF. The sequenced part of the CDR3 DNA is TGTGCCAGCAGTGACTCGAGCGGGGGGGTCAATGAG.

Turning to this clone: The read falls 3 residues short of the CDR3 end, and the missing part is taken from the germline J gene. The V gene is TRBV20-1, the J gene TRBJ1-5, with 7 bases identical to TRBD1. The CDR3 has 13 amino acids. The V gene end was trimmed by 3 bases and the J gene end by 4 bases; junction bases not matched to a gene: 3. Germline CDR1 is DFQATT and CDR2 is SNEGSKA (reference sequence). The DNA read from the CDR3 is TGCAGTGCTAGCAGGGGGTTGAATCAGCCC. This translates into CSASRGLNQP. The entire CDR3 protein is CSASRGLNQPQHF.

Note on this clone: The CDR3 is cut off 3 residues early in the read; its end comes from the germline J gene. The chain links TRBV7-9 to TRBJ2-5; 10 nucleotides align to TRBD2. The length of the CDR3 is 14 residues. Trimming took 3 bases from V and 5 from J; bases not matched to a gene: 3. Germline V lookup: CDR1 SEHNR, CDR2 FQNEAQ (reference sequence). CDR3 DNA (partial): TGTGCCAGCAGCTTTCTAGCGGGAGACGAGACC. Its translation is CASSFLAGDET. The whole CDR3 reads CASSFLAGDETQYF.

Details on this clone: The CDR3 end falls 3 residues outside the read, so it is completed with the germline J gene. This rearrangement joins TRBV9 to TRBJ2-7; a possible D gene is TRBD2 (6 bases). Per germline, CDR1 SGDLS and CDR2 YYNGEE. Trimming stripped 0 bases from V and 4 bases from J, with 11 bases between. The CDR3 totals 14 residues. Here the CDR3 reads CASSVGGGDYEQYF. The CDR3 bases that were read are TGTGCCAGCAGCGTAGGTGGCGGGGATTACGAG.

This chain's CDR3 is CASSREGTGELFF. CDR3 DNA, as far as it was read: TGTGCCAGCAGTCGAGAAGGCACCGGGGAG. The chain has TRBV12-3 or TRBV12-4 and TRBJ2-2, with unresolved D. The read ends 3 residues early relative to the CDR3; the germline J gene fills the gap. The V and J ends lost 5 bases and 4 bases respectively, with 8 bases between them. The CDR3 has 13 residues.

The covered CDR3 bases are TGCGCCAGCAGCTCGCCAGGGGGCCAGACTGAA. Protein sequence: CASSSPGGQTE. The whole CDR3 protein reads CASSSPGGQTEAFF. This chain uses TRBV5-1 with TRBJ1-1, with 8 bases identical to TRBD1. The DNA ends 3 residues before the CDR3 does, and the rest of the CDR3 is filled in from the germline J gene. CDR3 length: 14 amino acids. After removal of 3 bases from V and 5 bases from J, the junction contained 6 bases not matched to a gene. Germline loops: CDR1 SGHRS, CDR2 YFSETQ.

To note about this clone: The read gets to within 3 residues of the CDR3 end, and the germline J gene fills in the rest. V is TRBV30 and J is TRBJ1-1; unclear D gene. The CDR3 is made up of 11 amino acids. CDR1 GTSNPN and CDR2 SVGIG come from the germline V gene (reference sequence). Between the trimmed V and J ends, which lost 4 bases and 5 bases, there was a span of 8 bases. CDR3: CAWTRNTEAFF. CDR3 DNA (partial): TGTGCCTGGACGCGGAATACTGAA.

Concerning this clone itself: Read data end 3 residues before the CDR3 end; the end is taken from the germline J gene. V gene TRBV7-3 combines with J gene TRBJ2-3; 8 nucleotides match TRBD1. This CDR3 has 15 residues. Looked up from germline, CDR1 is SGHTA and CDR2 is FQGTGA. V lost 4 bases and J lost 3; bases outside the gene matches: 6. CDR3 DNA, as far as it was read: TGTGCCAGCAGCTCACAGGGGGGAAGGACAGATACG. Translating gives CASSSQGGRTDT. The full CDR3 protein reads CASSSQGGRTDTQYF. The whole variable domain, remainder taken from reference TRBV7-3 and TRBJ2-3, is GAGVSQTPSNKVTEKGKYVELRCDPISGHTALYWYRQSLGQGPEFLIYFQGTGAADDSGLPNDRFFAVRPEGSVSTLKIQRTERGDSAVYLCASSSQGGRTDTQYFGPGTRLTVL.

On this clone: With the read ending 3 residues before the CDR3 end, the germline J gene is used to fill in that end. The chain links TRBV4-2 to TRBJ2-7; tentative D call: TRBD2 (6 bases). CDR3 length: 19 amino acids. Trimming removed 1 base from V and 0 bases from J, with 22 bases in between. Germline CDR1 is LGHNA and CDR2 is YNFKEQ. Here the CDR3 reads CASSQVRGSGEFTSYEQYF. CDR3 bases read: TGTGCCAGCAGCCAAGTTAGAGGTAGCGGAGAGTTCACCTCCTACGAG.

With respect to this clone: The CDR3 end falls 3 residues outside the read, so it is completed with the germline J gene. This chain joins TRBV5-6 and TRBJ2-2, with D possibly being TRBD1 (5 bases). Germline values: CDR1 SGHDT, CDR2 YYEEEE. This CDR3 has 15 amino acids. The CDR3 bases that were read are TGTGCCAGCAGCGAGGCAGGGTCGACATGGTCACCG. Protein sequence: CASSEAGSTWSP. The CDR3 as a whole reads CASSEAGSTWSPLFF.

About this clone: The read ends 3 residues shy of where the CDR3 ends; the end is completed using the germline J gene. The chain employs TRBV6-1 and TRBJ2-5; no definite D call. CDR3 size: 13 residues. Looked up from germline, CDR1 is MNHNS and CDR2 is SASEGT. V dropped 1 base and J dropped 3 bases, with 6 bases sitting between them. CDR3 bases read: TGTGCCAGCAGTGAAGTCAGAAAAGAGACC. This sequence encodes CASSEVRKET. The full CDR3 protein is CASSEVRKETQYF.

Points on this clone: The CDR3 is cut off 3 residues early in the read; its end comes from the germline J gene. V gene TRBV7-9 combines with J gene TRBJ1-2; D is ambiguous. This CDR3 has 14 amino acids. Germline-derived CDR1 and CDR2 are SEHNR and FQNEAQ (reference sequence). CDR3 DNA (partial): TGTGCCAGCAGCTTAGCGGACTTCACAGATACC. The encoded protein is CASSLADFTDT. The whole CDR3 sequence is CASSLADFTDTYTF. The full variable domain, in which reference TRBV7-9 and TRBJ1-2 provide the parts outside the CDR3, is DTGVSQNPRHKITKRGQNVTFRCDPISEHNRLYWYRQTLGQGPEFLTYFQNEAQLEKSRLLSDRFSAERPKGSFSTLEIQRTEQGDSAMYLCASSLADFTDTYTFGSGTRLTVV.

As to this clone: Read sequence stops 3 residues before the CDR3 end, and the germline J gene provides the missing end. V usage is TRBV5-1 and J usage is TRBJ2-2; D may be TRBD1 (6 bases). V lost 2 bases and J 8 bases, leaving 13 bases between the germline ends. Germline V lookup: CDR1 SGHRS, CDR2 YFSETQ. CDR3 size: 14 residues. Partial CDR3 DNA: TGCGCCAGCAGCTTAGGACAGTCCCCGGGGGAG. Amino acid sequence: CASSLGQSPGE. The whole CDR3 sequence reads CASSLGQSPGELFF.

On this clone: Coverage ceases 3 residues before the CDR3 finishes, and the germline J gene fills in the end. The rearrangement links TRBV5-4 to TRBJ2-7, with D tentatively TRBD1 (6 bases). This CDR3 comprises 14 residues. Deletions cut 0 bases from V and 6 bases from J, with 13 bases between. Germline-derived CDR1 and CDR2 are SGHNT and YYREEE (reference sequence). Partial CDR3 DNA: TGTGCCAGCAGCTTGGACAGGGATTTGTTCGAG. As protein: CASSLDRDLFE. The whole CDR3 protein reads CASSLDRDLFEQYF.

A word on this clone: The read terminates 3 residues ahead of where the CDR3 ends, so the germline J gene completes it. V and J are TRBV18 and TRBJ1-5; TRBD1 aligns across 7 bases. This CDR3 is 14 amino acids long. Germline V CDR1 and CDR2: KGHSH, LQKENI. The ends lost 3 bases at V and 4 bases at J; junction bases unmatched: 3. The CDR3 bases that were read are TGTGCCAGCTCACCCGGGACAGCAAATCAGCCC. As protein: CASSPGTANQP. The whole CDR3 protein reads CASSPGTANQPQHF.

On this clone: The missing CDR3 end, 3 residues past where the read stops, is filled in from the germline J gene. This chain joins TRBV9 and TRBJ2-1; the match to TRBD2 covers 11 bases. The germline gives CDR1 SGDLS, CDR2 YYNGEE. Losses at the gene ends were 2 bases for V and 7 bases for J; bases not matched to a gene: 8. The CDR3 consists of 16 residues. The CDR3 bases that were read are TGTGCCAGCAGCGTGGGCCCTAGCGGGGGGTTGAATGAG. Its translation is CASSVGPSGGLNE. In full, the CDR3 is CASSVGPSGGLNEQFF.

The CDR3 bases that were read are TGTGCCAGCTCACCAGAATTGGCTAACTATGGT. It translates to CASSPELANYG. The full CDR3 protein reads CASSPELANYGQYF. V gene TRBV18 combines with J gene TRBJ2-4; D remains unclear. The missing CDR3 end, 3 residues past where the read stops, is filled in from the germline J gene. The CDR3 sequence is 14 residues long. Germline V gene sequence: CDR1 KGHSH, CDR2 LQKENI.

Comment on this clone: The CDR3 end is not reached by the read, which stops 3 residues before it; the germline J gene fills it in. This chain uses TRBV20-1 with TRBJ1-2; perhaps TRBD1 as D (6 bases). The CDR3 runs to 15 residues. Germline V gene lookup returns CDR1 DFQATT and CDR2 SNEGSKA (reference sequence). Deletions cut 1 base from V and 3 bases from J, with 15 bases between. The CDR3 DNA, read in part, is TGCAGTGCTAGAGCCTTAACAGGGTCTTACTATGGC. Its protein is CSARALTGSYYG. The complete CDR3 protein is CSARALTGSYYGYTF.

Comment on this clone: The DNA ends 3 residues before the CDR3 does, and the rest of the CDR3 is filled in from the germline J gene. V is TRBV19 and J is TRBJ2-2; a weak D match, TRBD1 (6 bases). Germline CDR1 reads LNHDA; CDR2 reads SQIVND (reference sequence). This CDR3 spans 17 amino acids. The V and J ends lost 5 bases and 0 bases respectively, with 16 bases between them. The CDR3 reads CASSFAGTRANTGELFF. The sequenced part of the CDR3 DNA is TGTGCCAGTAGTTTCGCCGGGACACGAGCGAACACCGGGGAG.

Concerning this clone: The CDR3 end lies 3 residues beyond the end of the read and is filled in from the germline J gene. The chain is built from TRBV5-1 and TRBJ2-7; tentatively, D is TRBD2 (5 bases). CDR3 size: 17 residues. Trimming took off 4 bases at V and 0 bases at J, with 20 bases between the two ends. The germline V gene encodes CDR1 SGHRS and CDR2 YFSETQ. CDR3: CASSRSFTAGNSYEQYF. The CDR3 DNA, read in part, is TGCGCCAGCAGCCGTAGTTTCACGGCGGGTAACTCCTACGAG.

For this clone: The observed sequence ends 3 residues before the CDR3 terminus, with the missing tail filled in from the germline J gene. The gene calls are TRBV5-1 and TRBJ2-2; D possibly corresponds to TRBD2 (6 bases). CDR1 and CDR2 from the germline V gene are SGHRS and YFSETQ. Deletions cut 1 base from V and 2 bases from J, with 9 bases between. The CDR3 runs 15 residues. CDR3 DNA (partial): TGCGCCAGCAGCTTGCTCGGGGGAAACACCGGGGAG. It is translated as CASSLLGGNTGE. The entire CDR3 sequence reads CASSLLGGNTGELFF.

Of note for this clone: The read stops 3 residues short of the end of the CDR3; the missing end is completed from the germline J gene. This chain joins TRBV5-1 and TRBJ2-5; 7 bases fit TRBD1. Germline CDR1 is SGHRS and CDR2 is YFSETQ. V lost 1 base and J lost 2; bases outside the gene matches: 2. The CDR3 contains 14 residues. The sequenced part of the CDR3 DNA is TGCGCCAGCAGCTTGTCGGGACAGCAAGAGACC. The encoded protein is CASSLSGQQET. The whole CDR3 is CASSLSGQQETQYF.

Comment on this clone: The junction departs from germline at one end; a sequencing error may be responsible. Different DNA sequences within this sample yield the same CDR3. The sequenced CDR3 bases are TGTGCCAGCAGCCCCTTCCAGGGCTCTGGAAACACA. It specifies CASSPFQGSGNT. The entire CDR3 is CASSPFQGSGNTIYF. This chain connects TRBV7-9 to TRBJ1-3, with D possibly matching TRBD1 (5 bases). The CDR3 end is not reached by the read, which stops 3 residues before it; the germline J gene fills it in. The CDR3 sequence is 15 residues long. Looked up from germline, CDR1 is SEHNR and CDR2 is FQNEAQ (reference sequence).

Turning to this clone: The DNA ends 3 residues before the CDR3 does, and the rest of the CDR3 is filled in from the germline J gene. The genes are TRBV11-2 and TRBJ2-7; D unclear. The germline V and J ends were trimmed by 10 bases and 0 bases, with 16 bases remaining between them. Per the germline V gene, CDR1 is SGHAT and CDR2 is FQNNGV. The CDR3 is 14 residues long. The CDR3 loop is CATSNWSLSYEQYF. The covered CDR3 bases are TGTGCCACGTCTAATTGGTCTCTCTCCTACGAG.